This TCR beta chain was found in a study of cytomegalovirus exposure and HLA in healthy donors (TCRdb year 2017). For the study in its entirety: An earlier analysis of some 620 of the donors reported approximately 260 Gb of sequence data and approximately 120 million unique TCR beta sequences obtained from about 170 million T cells. All discovery cohort repertoires had been generated on a single sequencing platform. A later genetic analysis took genome-wide SNP genotypes for about three fifths of the 666 donors and used that subset as a discovery cohort. The study profiled the T cell repertoires of under 700 subjects by immunosequencing and related them to cytomegalovirus serostatus. An earlier analysis of roughly 600 of the donors used high-throughput TCR beta sequencing to judge whether each TCR beta V gene segment behaved as functional or pseudogenic. On average, roughly 240,000 unique TCR beta nucleotide sequences were sequenced per donor among 300 to 500 genotyped donors of the cohort, with roughly 18% of those sequences being non-productive. Roughly 320 gigabases of sequencing data and roughly 80 million unique TCR sequences made up an early release that covered under 750 HLA-typed donors. Typing coverage varied by locus: 629-630 donors for A, B, C, DRB1 and DQB1; roughly 520 for DQA1; nearly 610 for DPA1; approximately 450 for DPB1. Four to six DR-DQ haplotypes were handled as single units for association and clustering because linkage in the cohort was strong. Both class I and class II loci were covered by HLA typing, at four-digit resolution. In addition to the first cohort of hundreds of subjects, a separate validation cohort of around 110 different subjects was used. The study was designed to test whether signatures of past pathogen exposure could be identified by cataloging public T cell receptors. Among the roughly 430 genotyped donors, 81% belonged to the genetic ancestry cluster associated with self-reported Caucasian donors. Rather than drawing on any new phenotypic data, the later analysis identified candidate immune exposures from TCR beta sequences and the way those sequences occurred across donors. Alongside the repertoire data, information on donor age, sex, ethnicity and CMV serostatus was compiled. The study combined high-throughput TCR immunosequencing, statistical association of individual TCRs with disease status, and machine learning to predict cytomegalovirus infection status. A later analysis re-examined previously published TCR beta repertoires from more than 600 donors and added high-resolution HLA genotyping to investigate patterns of TCR occurrence. Beyond this particular receptor, the publication reports: Some IMGT-functional V segments, including TRBV6-2 and TRBV6-3, could not be distinguished by the 87-base-pair reads and were therefore excluded. The study listed 150 to 200 TCR beta chains as associated with cytomegalovirus. According to the authors, the approach could potentially be generalized to other disease states and immunological phenotypes. The presence/absence analyses assumed that sequencing depth was roughly uniform across donors, and that assumption may not be true. According to a later analysis, parvovirus B19, influenza, CMV and Epstein-Barr virus appeared linked to several top co-occurrence clusters. Three of the identified cytomegalovirus-associated TCR beta chains were confirmed in vitro to be specific for cytomegalovirus antigens. Linkage disequilibrium might explain the correlated functional status among segregating V segments, but an unknown experimental factor could not be excluded. A further reported finding was that TCR beta sequences accurately predicted the HLA-A and HLA-B alleles for most subjects in the first cohort. A later analysis found that HLA-associated TCR beta chains were more clonally expanded and had lower generation probabilities than equally common non-associated chains. A later analysis found that most CMV-associated TCR beta chains appeared HLA-restricted, with HLA associations seemingly driven largely by CMV exposure. In this cohort, only TCR beta chains were sequenced, and detectable features were limited by the absence of alpha or paired-chain data. A later analysis found that TCR association rates varied across HLA loci, with DRB1 alleles showing the most associated TCRs and HLA-C alleles the fewest. Immune exposure information for the cohort was limited to CMV serostatus. A later genetic analysis associated a missense DCLRE1C variant with V-gene and J-gene trimming of TCR beta chains, and an independent cohort replicated the association. Some 15 rarely observed V segments, including chromosome 9 orphons, were excluded from the earlier analysis of some 590 of the donors because counts were too low. In both the original and validation cohorts, the classifier was reported to diagnose cytomegalovirus status with high specificity and sensitivity. Because some donors lacked HLA typing at each locus, the association tests relied only on the typed subset. A cluster of highly shared sequence variants was judged likely to be a technical artifact of the sequencing pipeline. Most TCR sequences were seen in very few donors, while some public TCRs were found in many individuals. In an earlier analysis of some 500 of the donors, most TCR beta V segments appeared in productive rearrangements about 87% or about 30% of the time, broadly matching IMGT annotations. Compared with the roughly 720-donor mean, donors in an Asian-associated ancestry cluster had fewer N-insertions in productive TCRs, according to a later genetic analysis. When HLA alleles, especially DR and DQ, strongly co-occurred, attributing TCR associations to individual alleles was difficult. A later analysis associated about 18,000 TCR beta sequences with specific HLA alleles at a false discovery rate of 0.05.

About this clone: The specificity of this receptor is unknown. No quality values exist for individual bases; no much larger clone is one base distant.

In total, roughly 710 healthy bone marrow donors made up the cohort. At the time of sampling, all cohort members were nominally healthy, though unrecorded immune exposures were likely present. The donor tested CMV seropositive, placing the donor among the 250 to 350 seropositive members of the cohort. Every donor gave a peripheral blood sample, and the peripheral blood mononuclear cells from that sample were used for TCR beta sequencing. The Qiagen DNeasy Blood Extraction Kit was used to extract genomic DNA from the blood cell samples. Receptors were amplified or captured by the immunoSEQ multiplex PCR assay. The multiplex PCR relied on a mix of 60 forward primers for TCR Vbeta segments and 13 reverse primers for TCR Jbeta segments. A multiplex PCR assay on genomic DNA amplified the CDR3 region of rearranged TCR beta genes. Amplified TCR beta libraries were sequenced as 87-base-pair reads on the Illumina HiSeq System. The study's own analysis went as follows. A later analysis counted around 72 million unique TCR beta chains across the roughly 700 repertoires, and 9 million to 14 million of these chains were shared by at least two donors. Raw reads were error-corrected and collapsed into unique sequences with a nearest-neighbor algorithm that merged closely related sequences to remove PCR and sequencing errors. To assign V, D and J gene segments, CDR3 sequences were aligned to IMGT reference sequences. For a sequence to be retained, a match of at least six nucleotides to both a V gene segment and a J gene segment was required. Rearrangements were called productive when the CDR3 lacked stop codons and stayed in frame with V and J; all others were non-productive. Following IMGT convention, CDR3 was defined as the stretch from the second conserved V-encoded cysteine to the conserved J-encoded phenylalanine. In an earlier analysis of around 600 of the donors, sequences lacking an unambiguous match to a single V gene segment were excluded. In an earlier analysis of about 590 of the donors, a V segment was called functional when productive rearrangements were above 56.7%, and segregating when the standard deviation between donors exceeded 5%. To diagnose cytomegalovirus status from the catalog of TCR beta chain sequences, a statistical classification framework was built. In a later analysis, TCR nucleotide sequences were compared against IMGT/GENE-DB human TR gene sequences so that V and J genes could be assigned. Using the TCRdist pipeline, a later analysis assigned CDR3 sequences along with most-parsimonious VDJ recombination scenarios. In a later analysis, every TCR beta chain was defined by the combination of its CDR3 amino acid sequence and its V-gene family, and reads without a unique V-gene family were dropped. A later analysis removed roughly 590 highly shared, low-generation-probability nucleotide sequences to deal with suspected cross-contamination and a sequencing artifact. In a later analysis, a clonal expansion index for each public chain was calculated from normalized within-repertoire ranks of inferred template counts. A later analysis computed generation probabilities with a VDJ recombination model fitted to out-of-frame rearrangements, and checked the results against IGoR. In a later analysis, hypergeometric tests were used to score TCR-TCR, TCR-HLA and TCR-CMV co-occurrence, with a repertoire-size bias correction applied to TCR pairs. A later analysis estimated false discovery rates by permuting HLA or CMV assignments 20 times. A later analysis grouped co-occurring TCRs with DBSCAN, adding TCRdist sequence similarity when clustering within HLA-allele-positive subsets. For co-occurrence clustering, repertoires with fewer than 30,000 or more than 120,000 public chains were excluded, along with five repertoires with anomalous nucleotide sharing. This is the immuneACCESS table as TCRdb keeps it, with only in-frame sequences that have V and J called. A part of the clones is gone; compared with another copy, unresolved V genes explain less than half, and the rest is unexplained. V and J calls and clone size are given by that table; D and trimming were obtained from the DNA. In all, the sample holds more than 150,000 clones, and about four fifths of those were seen once. The leading ten clones occupy around 5.9% of the sample.

From a lookup of the germline V gene, CDR1 and CDR2 are KGHSH and LQKENI. From its cysteine to its phenylalanine, the CDR3 spans 14 amino acids. This entry keeps only the CDR3 DNA: 42 bases, framed from base 1. V is pared back by 3 bases and J by 6 bases, with 14 bases lying between the germline termini. The sample comprised PBMCs. This clonotype was sampled from a woman aged 25 to 39 in good health and CMV-seropositive. The chain couples TRBV18 to TRBJ1-2, with an unclear D gene assignment. The sequenced DNA: TGTGCCAGCTCACCCCGCGGAGGCTCGGATGGCTACACCTTC. Its protein product is CASSPRGGSDGYTF.